What follows is one TCR beta chain and its context. The antigen this receptor binds is unknown. Nothing much larger sits one base from this clone, and base qualities are not available. This sample was included in a study of shared clonotypes between healthy human individuals (TCRdb year 2020). At the level of the whole study: A couple of women and a few men aged 18 to 49 years were included in the cohort. For each donor, CD4 naive and CD4 memory were each run on three plates, CD8 naive on two plates, and CD8 memory on one plate. Different laboratories and diverse techniques were used to prepare libraries and sequence TCR repertoires, to increase sequencing depth and limit assay-specific biases. To estimate repertoire size and how much clonotypes are shared between individuals, the study performed deep sequencing of blood TCR repertoires from about five healthy adults. Leukapheresis yielded between about 0.94 and 9 billion PBMCs per donor. Broad study findings and their caveats: Rarefaction of sorted-subset datasets indicated incomplete sequencing despite the large sequencing depth. About 5% of naive CD4, 3.5% of naive CD8, 2.3% of memory CD4, and about 0.4% of memory CD8 clonotypes were shared across several donors. Clonotypes shared by all four sorted-subset donors showed higher generation probabilities than non-shared clonotypes. The small number of donors limited the genetic and exposure-history diversity represented. Pairwise subsampling led to the expectation that sequencing depth would affect the degree of clonotype sharing among donors. Sampling was restricted to blood, and TCR repertoires in tissue are likely to differ from TCR repertoires in blood. Larger estimated clonotype richness was generally found for naive subsets than for memory subsets.

The germline V gene gives CDR1 as SGHVS and CDR2 as FNYEAQ. V lost 1 base and J lost 10 bases; the stretch between them is 13 bases long. Reading from cysteine to phenylalanine, the CDR3 counts 14 amino acids. Only the CDR3 DNA is retained, 42 bases long and in frame from the first base. Using the deep immunoSEQ assay, multiplex PCR amplified TCR CDR3 regions from genomic DNA. Extracted genomic DNA from each cell subset was spread evenly across all wells of several immunoSEQ 96-well plates, with each plate serving as a replicate. For sorted subsets, 200 to 250 ng genomic DNA, equal to tens of thousands of T cell genomes, was loaded into each replicate PCR. Purified libraries were measured with a Qubit 3.0 fluorometer, size-checked on a Bioanalyzer 2100, and measured again with the KAPA Library Quantification kit. Every immunoSEQ 96-well plate was sequenced on a dedicated single-read 150-cycle Illumina NextSeq 550 flow cell. For the original study's pipeline: The immunoSEQ output contained only junctional sequences without quality scores, so filtering could not match that applied to full-length reads. To assign V/J genes and CDR3, sequences were annotated using PyIR, a Python wrapper for IgBLAST v1.9, with IMGT germline references. Reads were filtered out if the reads had weak V/J assignments (E-value above 1e-6), no CDR3, stop codons, out-of-frame junctions, or ambiguous translated residues. V3J clonotypes were defined by identical inferred V gene, J gene, and CDR3 amino acid sequence. Percentage overlap between repertoires was computed as shared unique clonotypes divided by the size of the smaller repertoire. RTK rarefaction, the Chao1 estimator, and Recon v2.1 estimates of unobserved clonotypes were used to assess repertoire richness. Generation probabilities were computed with OLGA for all TCRbeta clonotypes obtained by the gDNA method from four donors. The table was pulled from immuneACCESS by TCRdb, which kept in-frame rearrangements only. Such tables lose some clones; where checked, under half of the loss comes from unresolved V genes, and the rest has no known cause. The V and J calls and clone size are taken from that table; D and trimming were inferred from the DNA. This sample is represented by about 650,000 clones; nearly 97% of them were singletons. The ten largest clones take up less than 0.13% of the sample.

For the CD8 naive samples, CD45RO-negative cells were positively selected for CCR7, yielding a CD45RA+CCR7+ population from which TemRA cells were excluded. Donors were healthy HIV-negative adults with no recently reported acute infections or vaccinations. Every donor was a Caucasian adult residing in Nashville, Tennessee, USA. Blood was obtained by leukapheresis, after which PBMCs were separated by Ficoll-Histopaque density gradient centrifugation and cryopreserved in liquid nitrogen vapor phase. Purity and quantity of every magnetically sorted T cell population were checked by analytical flow cytometry. Genomic DNA was isolated from each sorted fraction and quantified by UV absorbance on a Nanodrop 2000c.

The chain is made from TRBV7-6 and TRBJ2-2; no D gene call is confident. Material for sequencing was naive CD8+ T cells sorted from blood. The label giving this sample's cell subset or site can be read as: CD45RA+CCR7+. This TCR was recovered from a woman younger than 45 in good health. In nucleotides, the sequence is TGTGCCAGCAGCTTAGGAACTCGCCTGGTGGAGCTGTTTTTT. It translates to CASSLGTRLVELFF.